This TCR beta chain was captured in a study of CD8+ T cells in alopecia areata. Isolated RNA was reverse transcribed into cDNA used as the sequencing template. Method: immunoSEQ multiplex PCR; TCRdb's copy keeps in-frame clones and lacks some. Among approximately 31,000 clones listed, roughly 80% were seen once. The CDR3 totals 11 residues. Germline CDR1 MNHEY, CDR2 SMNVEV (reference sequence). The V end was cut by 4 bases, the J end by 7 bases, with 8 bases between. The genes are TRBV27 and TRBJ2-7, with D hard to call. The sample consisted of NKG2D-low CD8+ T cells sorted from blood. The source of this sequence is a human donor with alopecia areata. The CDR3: CASSSPLEQYF. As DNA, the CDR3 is TGTGCCAGCAGTTCCCCTTTGGAGCAGTACTTC.